This passage covers 11 T cell receptor beta chains from one sample sequenced in a study of blood T cell repertoires in COVID-19. Measured with immunoSEQ multiplex PCR; TCRdb has only the in-frame clones, and not every one. The sample carries just over 250,000 clones, roughly nine tenths recorded once. The sample consisted of peripheral blood. These TCRs come from a middle-aged man who had recovered from COVID-19.

On this clone itself: The junction departs from germline at one end; a sequencing error may be responsible. The rearrangement links TRBV6-1 to TRBJ2-7; D gene uncertain. The CDR3 is 15 residues long. Germline assignment: CDR1 MNHNS and CDR2 SASEGT. CDR3 DNA sequence: TGTGCCAGCAGGGAAGGTATTACCAATAGATACGAGCAGTACTTC. Its protein product is CASREGITNRYEQYF.

The chain has TRBV7-9 and TRBJ2-7, with D possibly matching TRBD2 (5 bases). V lost 1 base and J lost 2, with 9 bases in between. This CDR3 is 14 amino acids long. Germline values: CDR1 SEHNR, CDR2 FQNEAQ (reference sequence). CDR3 nucleotide sequence: TGTGCCAGCAGCTTAGGAGGAGGACCCTACGAGCAGTACTTC. Protein sequence: CASSLGGGPYEQYF.

Points on this clone: Other DNA sequences in this specimen translate into the identical CDR3. The chain links TRBV19 to TRBJ2-7, with 7 bases that match TRBD1. Per germline, CDR1 LNHDA and CDR2 SQIVND (reference sequence). The CDR3 length is 14 residues. V trimming: 5 bases; J trimming: 1 base; junction bases outside the gene matches: 5. The CDR3 region has the DNA TGTGCCAGTAGTTCCAGACAGGGATCCTACGAGCAGTACTTC. This translates into CASSSRQGSYEQYF.

The V gene is TRBV27, the J gene TRBJ1-1, with 8 bases matching TRBD1. The CDR3 has 14 residues. The ends lost 10 bases at V and 5 bases at J; junction bases unmatched: 12. The germline CDR1 and CDR2 sequences are MNHEY and SMNVEV (reference sequence). The CDR3 sequence: CATFSRRQGTEAFF. The CDR3 nucleotides are TGTGCCACCTTTAGCCGAAGACAGGGGACTGAAGCTTTCTTT.

The CDR3 DNA follows: TGTGCCAGCAGTGCCTGGACAGGGGGCGCGGGAGCTTTCTTT. It encodes CASSAWTGGAGAFF. The chain uses TRBV2 and TRBJ1-1; 11 nucleotides align to TRBD1. The CDR3 covers 14 residues. The J segment lost 10 bases and the V segment lost 4 bases, leaving 8 bases of the junction unmatched. The V gene's germline CDR1 is SNHLY and CDR2 FYNNEI.

The chain is built from TRBV5-1 and TRBJ2-1; 11 bases line up with TRBD2. The V and J ends lost 5 bases and 5 bases, in that order; junction bases with no gene match: 6. The CDR3 has 15 residues. Germline loops: CDR1 SGHRS, CDR2 YFSETQ. The CDR3 nucleotides read TGCGCCAGCAGGGAGGGGACTAGCGGAAACAATGAGCAGTTCTTC. The encoded protein is CASREGTSGNNEQFF.

This clone was observed once. V usage is TRBV6-5 and J usage is TRBJ2-3, with D hard to call. Germline CDR1 and CDR2: MNHEY and SVGAGI. V gave up 6 bases and J gave up 6 bases, with 19 bases separating them. This CDR3 spans 15 amino acids. The CDR3 sequence: CASRPALGYVDTQYF. The CDR3, as DNA: TGTGCCAGCAGACCCGCCCTAGGTTACGTGGATACGCAGTATTTT.

This clone was seen a handful of times. V is TRBV2 and J is TRBJ2-1; 10 bases are a match to TRBD2. This CDR3 is 14 amino acids long. Trimming removed 5 bases from V and 8 bases from J; junction bases left unmatched: 6. The germline V gene has CDR1 SNHLY and CDR2 FYNNEI. CDR3 loop: CASSPGLAFYEQFF. DNA for the CDR3: TGTGCCAGCAGTCCGGGACTAGCGTTCTATGAGCAGTTCTTC.

The chain has TRBV7-8 and TRBJ1-2; D possibly corresponds to TRBD1 (5 bases). This CDR3 is 15 amino acids long. CDR1 is SGHVS, CDR2 FQNEAQ, per germline. Trimming removed 1 base at V and 0 bases at J, with 9 bases between. The DNA of the CDR3 is TGTGCCAGCAGCTTAGGTGGAGGGGCTAACTATGGCTACACCTTC. This codes for CASSLGGGANYGYTF.

The chain employs TRBV14 and TRBJ1-4, with 8 bases lining up with TRBD1. The junction had 8 bases not matched to a gene; V was cut back by 4 bases and J by 1 base. CDR3 length: 17 residues. Germline loops: CDR1 SGHDN, CDR2 FVKESK. As DNA, the CDR3 is TGTGCCAGCAGCCGACTCGGACAGGGAGGAACTAATGAAAAACTGTTTTTT. Amino acids: CASSRLGQGGTNEKLFF.

This clone was recorded once. The V and J genes are TRBV4-3 and TRBJ1-2, with 7 bases lining up with TRBD1. The germline CDR1 and CDR2 sequences are LGHNA and YSLEER. Trimming took 2 bases from V and 4 from J; bases not matched to a gene: 7. There are 15 residues in the CDR3. The CDR3 here is CASSQLRTGAYGYTF. Written as DNA, the CDR3 is TGCGCCAGCAGCCAACTTAGGACAGGCGCCTATGGCTACACCTTC.